What follows are 18 T cell receptor beta chains derived from one specimen sequenced in a study of CD8 T cells in ankylosing spondylitis. Each CDR3 protein gets one entry after TCRdb re-called the 5' RACE reads with MiXCR. The table lists around 90,000 distinct CDR3 sequences, 27% of them singletons. Sequences were obtained from blood, either unsorted or a sorted T cell fraction (not recorded which). The source of these receptors is a male donor with ankylosing spondylitis or in good health (not recorded which).

This clonotype has a handful of counts. The chain is built from TRBV15 and TRBJ2-1; TRBD1 might be the D (6 bases). With 0 bases removed from V and 13 bases from J, the gap between germline ends came to 16 bases. Per the germline V gene, CDR1 is LNHNV and CDR2 is YYDKDF (reference sequence). The CDR3 length is 14 residues. The CDR3 DNA reads TGTGCCACCAGCAGAGATCGCGTAGGGGGTAGACAGTTCTTC. Its protein is CATSRDRVGGRQFF.

Points on this clonotype: Germline is not matched at one junction end, which may reflect a read error. The rearrangement links TRBV27 to TRBJ1-6; TRBD1 agrees at 8 bases. This CDR3 spans 16 amino acids. CDR1 is MNHEY, CDR2 SMNVEV, per germline (reference sequence). The CDR3 bases are TGTGCCAGCAGTTTATTTCCAGGGGGCTATGATTCACCCCTCCACTTT. Encoded protein: CASSLFPGGYDSPLHF.

The chain combines TRBV7-8 with TRBJ2-7; D possibly corresponds to TRBD1 (6 bases). CDR1 and CDR2 from the germline V gene are SGHVS and FQNEAQ. The CDR3 is 16 amino acids. V lost 5 bases and J 0 bases, leaving 17 bases between the germline ends. The CDR3 DNA follows: TGTGCCAGCAGCCCCGATGGGGGCCTAGACTCCTACGAGCAGTACTTC. Translating gives CASSPDGGLDSYEQYF.

This chain connects TRBV12-3 or TRBV12-4 to TRBJ1-1; D remains unclear. V was shortened by 3 bases and J by 5 bases, with 7 bases between the two germline ends. The CDR3 is 12 residues long. As DNA, the CDR3 is TGTGCCAGCAGTTTGACCCATACTGAAGCTTTCTTT. Translation: CASSLTHTEAFF.

This chain joins TRBV20-1 and TRBJ1-2; D not resolved. V lost 5 bases and J lost 8, with 12 bases in between. Germline values: CDR1 DFQATT, CDR2 SNEGSKA (reference sequence). The CDR3 contains 11 residues. The CDR3 nucleotides read TGCAGTGCTCCCCCAGGCGACGGCTACACCTTC. Translating it yields CSAPPGDGYTF.

Only a few counts were recorded for this clonotype. The chain is built from TRBV6-5 and TRBJ1-1, with TRBD1 matching over 11 bases. Unmatched junction bases numbered 7, after V lost 2 bases and J lost 5 bases. CDR3 size: 16 residues. From germline, CDR1 is MNHEY and CDR2 SVGAGI. The CDR3 DNA follows: TGTGCCAGCAGTTACCGGGACAGGGGGTCGGTAACTGAAGCTTTCTTT. Its translation: CASSYRDRGSVTEAFF.

The rearrangement links TRBV7-8 to TRBJ1-2; D remains unclear. The CDR3 is 15 residues long. CDR1 is SGHVS, CDR2 FQNEAQ, per germline. V was shortened by 5 bases and J by 5 bases, with 18 bases between the two germline ends. DNA of the CDR3: TGTGCCAGCAGCCCCCCGGGTCGGTCGATATATGGCTACACCTTC. It specifies CASSPPGRSIYGYTF.

This clonotype came up a few times. The chain is built from TRBV20-1 and TRBJ2-5; 11 positions match TRBD2. V lost 1 base, J lost 5 bases, and 6 bases stayed unmatched. Per germline, CDR1 DFQATT and CDR2 SNEGSKA (reference sequence). This CDR3 contains 15 residues. CDR3 in DNA: TGCAGTGCTAGAGTAACTAGCGGGGGCTTGGAGACCCAGTACTTC. Residues: CSARVTSGGLETQYF.

The chain recombines TRBV7-9 with TRBJ1-6; D gene unclear. Per germline, CDR1 SEHNR and CDR2 FQNEAQ (reference sequence). Trimming left V 5 bases short and J 10 bases short, with 15 bases between. This CDR3 spans 14 amino acids. The CDR3 protein is CASSEDPSGSPLHF. CDR3 nucleotide sequence: TGTGCCAGCAGCGAGGATCCCTCCGGCTCACCCCTCCACTTT.

A few counts support this clonotype. This rearrangement joins TRBV5-1 to TRBJ1-2; 10 bases line up with TRBD1. Germline CDR1 SGHRS, CDR2 YFSETQ. The CDR3 contains 13 residues. V lost 4 bases, J lost 8 bases, and 5 bases stayed unmatched. This chain's CDR3 is CASSPGQGNGYTF. The CDR3 region has the DNA TGCGCCAGCAGCCCGGGACAGGGGAACGGCTACACCTTC. The variable domain in full, with the rest retrieved from reference TRBV5-1 and TRBJ1-2, is KAGVTQTPRYLIKTRGQQVTLSCSPISGHRSVSWYQQTPGQGLQFLFEYFSETQRNKGNFPGRFSGRQFSNSRSEMNVSTLELGDSALYLCASSPGQGNGYTFGSGTRLTVV.

This clonotype has more than one count but fewer than ten. V is TRBV9 and J is TRBJ1-1, with D unresolved. V lost 4 bases and J lost 1, with 11 bases in between. Looked up from germline, CDR1 is SGDLS and CDR2 is YYNGEE. This CDR3 has 14 residues. CDR3: CASSNPQRNTEAFF. The CDR3 coding sequence is TGTGCCAGCAGCAATCCTCAGCGGAACACTGAAGCTTTCTTT. The variable domain in full, with the rest retrieved from reference TRBV9 and TRBJ1-1, is DSGVTQTPKHLITATGQRVTLRCSPRSGDLSVYWYQQSLDQGLQFLIQYYNGEERAKGNILERFSAQQFPDLHSELNLSSLELGDSALYFCASSNPQRNTEAFFGQGTRLTVV.

The chain links TRBV5-5 to TRBJ2-5; no reliable D call. Per the germline V gene, CDR1 is SGHKS and CDR2 is YYEKEE (reference sequence). The CDR3 covers 16 residues. With 4 bases removed from V and 0 bases from J, the gap between germline ends came to 16 bases. CDR3 region: CASSLESFLDQETQYF. The CDR3, as DNA: TGTGCCAGCAGCCTGGAGTCCTTCTTAGACCAAGAGACCCAGTACTTC.

The chain combines TRBV5-1 with TRBJ2-1; D possibly corresponds to TRBD2 (6 bases). This CDR3 region has 15 residues. Trimming removed 0 bases at V and 2 bases at J, with 9 bases between. Germline V gene data show CDR1 as SGHRS and CDR2 as YFSETQ. In DNA form, the CDR3 reads TGCGCCAGCAGCTTGGTCGGGGGAGCCTACAATGAGCAGTTCTTC. The encoded protein is CASSLVGGAYNEQFF.

This clonotype has a handful of counts. This chain connects TRBV5-1 to TRBJ1-1; 7 bases are shared with TRBD1. Germline values: CDR1 SGHRS, CDR2 YFSETQ. The CDR3 has 12 amino acids. After removal of 2 bases from V and 7 bases from J, the junction contained 2 bases not matched to a gene. DNA for the CDR3: TGCGCCAGCAGCTTACAGGGGTATGAAGCTTTCTTT. This gives the protein CASSLQGYEAFF. The variable domain in full, with the rest retrieved from reference TRBV5-1 and TRBJ1-1, is KAGVTQTPRYLIKTRGQQVTLSCSPISGHRSVSWYQQTPGQGLQFLFEYFSETQRNKGNFPGRFSGRQFSNSRSEMNVSTLELGDSALYLCASSLQGYEAFFGQGTRLTVV.

This clonotype has a handful of counts. The chain uses TRBV20-1 and TRBJ2-7; no clear D gene. The CDR3 is 14 amino acids. The V gene lost 0 bases and the J gene lost 2 bases, with 11 bases spanning the gap. The germline gives CDR1 DFQATT, CDR2 SNEGSKA (reference sequence). The CDR3 is CSARDKMYPYEQYV. CDR3 nucleotides: TGCAGTGCTAGAGATAAGATGTACCCCTACGAGCAGTACGTC.

Only a few counts were recorded for this clonotype. The V and J genes are TRBV27 and TRBJ1-5; D remains unclear. Trimming shortened V by 5 bases and J by 3 bases, and 5 bases separated the two germline ends. The germline gives CDR1 MNHEY, CDR2 SMNVEV (reference sequence). The CDR3 contains 12 residues. The CDR3 DNA sequence: TGTGCCAGCAGTGCCCACAATCAGCCCCAGCATTTT. Translating gives CASSAHNQPQHF.

The sample holds a few counts of this clonotype. V and J are TRBV6-5 and TRBJ2-7, with TRBD2 identical over 13 bases. The trim removed 0 bases at V and 4 bases at J, leaving 3 bases unmatched. The CDR3 totals 16 residues. Germline loops: CDR1 MNHEY, CDR2 SVGAGI. The CDR3 protein is CASSYSRTSGSYEQYF. The CDR3 nucleotides read TGTGCCAGCAGTTACTCGAGGACTAGCGGGAGTTACGAGCAGTACTTC.

The chain links TRBV6-1 to TRBJ1-5, with unresolved D. Germline CDR1 reads MNHNS; CDR2 reads SASEGT. The CDR3 covers 15 residues. V gave up 2 bases and J gave up 1 base, with 9 bases separating them. CDR3 loop: CASSENGLSNQPQHF. CDR3 nucleotide sequence: TGTGCCAGCAGTGAAAACGGTTTGAGCAATCAGCCCCAGCATTTT.